The 13 T cell receptor beta chains in this list originate from one sample, sequenced in a study of T cells in Graves' hyperthyroidism and ophthalmopathy. The source material, RNA transcripts, was used to amplify TCR beta CDR3 regions. HTBI primers were employed in a first-round RT-PCR of the TCR CDR3. A single record per CDR3 protein comes from TCRdb applying MiXCR to the multiplex PCR reads. The repertoire includes 300,000 to 500,000 distinct CDR3 sequences, over 12% of them detected once, and approximately 27% sits in the top ten. Source material: blood. The source is a man in his fifties with Graves' ophthalmopathy.

The V call is TRBV12-3 or TRBV12-4, the J call TRBJ1-4; D is possibly TRBD1 (6 bases). Trimming left V 2 bases short and J 7 bases short, with 14 bases between. The CDR3 is made up of 15 amino acids. CDR3 amino acids: CASSLSQGMGEKLFF. The CDR3, as DNA: TGTGCCAGCAGTTTAAGTCAGGGGATGGGTGAAAAACTGTTTTTT.

There are many counts of this clonotype. The V gene is TRBV5-1, the J gene TRBJ2-1, with 9 bases matching TRBD2. The CDR3 is 17 amino acids. V shed 1 base and J 3 bases; nucleotides not matched to a gene: 8. Germline values: CDR1 SGHRS, CDR2 YFSETQ. The CDR3 loop is CASSLKHASGIYNEQFF. CDR3 nucleotide sequence: TGCGCCAGCAGCTTGAAGCATGCTAGCGGGATCTACAATGAGCAGTTCTTC.

The genes are TRBV2 and TRBJ2-7, with 7 bases identical to TRBD1. This CDR3 spans 15 amino acids. Germline CDR1 reads SNHLY; CDR2 reads FYNNEI. V gave up 3 bases and J gave up 1 base; unmatched junction bases: 6. The CDR3 spells CASSDLGGASYEQYF. The DNA of the CDR3 is TGTGCCAGCAGTGATCTAGGGGGCGCATCCTACGAGCAGTACTTC.

The J gene is TRBJ1-2, the V gene TRBV5-6; 7 nucleotides align to TRBD1. The CDR3 is 16 amino acids. The germline V gene encodes CDR1 SGHDT and CDR2 YYEEEE. V gave up 2 bases and J gave up 5 bases; unmatched junction bases: 12. In DNA, the CDR3 is TGTGCCAGCAGCTTTCGCCCGAGGCAGGGGGTTTATGGCTACACCTTC. It translates to CASSFRPRQGVYGYTF.

V gene TRBV20-1 combines with J gene TRBJ2-7; TRBD2 is a possible D gene (5 bases). The V end was cut by 5 bases, the J end by 5 bases, with 13 bases between. This CDR3 region has 12 residues. Germline assignment: CDR1 DFQATT and CDR2 SNEGSKA (reference sequence). CDR3 in DNA: TGCAGTGCTCCCCGTGACGGGGACGAGCAGTACTTC. It translates to CSAPRDGDEQYF.

At least ten counts were recorded for this clonotype. The CDR3, as DNA: TGCAGTGCTCACCCCGGGACTAGCGGGAGGAGGGAGGAGCAGTTCTTC. This gives the protein CSAHPGTSGRREEQFF. This chain links TRBV20-1 with TRBJ2-1; 15 nucleotides align to TRBD2. The CDR3 length is 16 residues. In germline, CDR1 is DFQATT, CDR2 SNEGSKA (reference sequence). V was pared by 5 bases and J by 10 bases, with 12 bases of the junction left unmatched.

V and J are TRBV9 and TRBJ2-2; no clear D gene. Deletions cut 0 bases from V and 3 bases from J, with 9 bases between. CDR1 and CDR2 from the germline V gene are SGDLS and YYNGEE. The CDR3 totals 15 residues. In DNA, the CDR3 is TGTGCCAGCAGCGTAGATTTGGCAGACACCGGGGAGCTGTTTTTT. Translating gives CASSVDLADTGELFF.

This clonotype showed up many times. The chain is built from TRBV20-1 and TRBJ2-1, with 14 bases matching TRBD2. The V segment lost 6 bases and the J segment 7 bases; nucleotides outside the gene matches: 8. The CDR3 length is 15 residues. Looked up from germline, CDR1 is DFQATT and CDR2 is SNEGSKA (reference sequence). CDR3: CSAAPWTSGRNEQFF. The CDR3 DNA is TGCAGTGCCGCCCCTTGGACTAGCGGGAGGAATGAGCAGTTCTTC.

The chain combines TRBV6-1 with TRBJ2-2, with D perhaps TRBD1 (6 bases). Deletions cut 5 bases from V and 0 bases from J, with 10 bases between. Germline CDR1 reads MNHNS; CDR2 reads SASEGT. This CDR3 spans 15 amino acids. CDR3 DNA sequence: TGTGCCAGCAGTATGGGACACCCGAACACCGGGGAGCTGTTTTTT. Encoded protein: CASSMGHPNTGELFF.

This chain joins TRBV30 and TRBJ1-1; D gene ambiguous. Germline V gene data show CDR1 as GTSNPN and CDR2 as SVGIG (reference sequence). The ends were cut back, 0 bases at V and 1 base at J, with 9 bases in the middle. CDR3 length: 14 residues. This CDR3 reads CAWSVGRANTEAFF. DNA for the CDR3: TGTGCCTGGAGTGTAGGTAGGGCGAACACTGAAGCTTTCTTT.

This clonotype showed up many times. The chain is built from TRBV3-1 and TRBJ2-5; 8 nucleotides match TRBD1. The germline V gene encodes CDR1 LGHDT and CDR2 YNNKEL (reference sequence). The length of the CDR3 is 15 residues. V was clipped by 7 bases and J by 2 bases; unmatched bases: 9. CDR3 amino acids: CASTNEGTGQETQYF. In DNA form, the CDR3 reads TGTGCCAGCACCAACGAAGGGACAGGACAAGAGACCCAGTACTTC.

This clonotype was picked up many times. J is TRBJ1-1 and V is TRBV28, with D perhaps matching TRBD1 (5 bases). The CDR3 consists of 15 residues. Germline V gene sequence: CDR1 MDHEN, CDR2 SYDVKM. The ends were cut back, 7 bases at V and 1 base at J, with 16 bases in the middle. In DNA form, the CDR3 reads TGTGCCAGCATCACCACCCCCGGGGGGAACACTGAAGCTTTCTTT. It is translated as CASITTPGGNTEAFF.

This clonotype was seen repeatedly, ten times or more. This rearrangement joins TRBV29-1 to TRBJ2-7; D call uncertain. The CDR3 consists of 13 residues. Trimming removed 1 base from V and 4 bases from J, with 11 bases in between. CDR1 and CDR2 (germline): SQVTM, ANQGSEA. The CDR3 sequence is CSVEVGMGYEQYF. The DNA of the CDR3 is TGCAGCGTTGAAGTGGGGATGGGTTACGAGCAGTACTTC.